This T cell receptor (beta chain) is drawn from a study of post-analysis software for immune sequencing data. Unique molecular identifiers were present in the TCR beta cDNA libraries. TCRdb re-analysed the PCR reads in MiXCR, keeping a single row per CDR3 protein. The repertoire holds about 460,000 distinct CDR3 sequences, under 55% seen once, with 9% to 13% in the top ten. Study outcomes and limitations: Clustering by F measure revealed strong co-clustering among samples prepared together in one batch. For normalized Chao1 diversity, multiple sclerosis patients scored significantly lower than controls did.

This clonotype was found a few times. Its antigen is as yet unknown. Sequenced material: blood. This clonotype was obtained from a girl aged 10 to 17 with multiple sclerosis.

The CDR3: CATSDPGLAGYNEQFF. In nucleotides, the CDR3 is TGTGCCACCAGTGACCCGGGACTAGCGGGTTACAATGAGCAGTTCTTC. The chain couples TRBV24-1 to TRBJ2-1, with 12 bases matching TRBD2. Germline values: CDR1 KGHDR, CDR2 SFDVKD. V shed 4 bases, J shed 4 bases, and the junction held 4 bases outside the gene matches. This CDR3 comprises 16 residues.